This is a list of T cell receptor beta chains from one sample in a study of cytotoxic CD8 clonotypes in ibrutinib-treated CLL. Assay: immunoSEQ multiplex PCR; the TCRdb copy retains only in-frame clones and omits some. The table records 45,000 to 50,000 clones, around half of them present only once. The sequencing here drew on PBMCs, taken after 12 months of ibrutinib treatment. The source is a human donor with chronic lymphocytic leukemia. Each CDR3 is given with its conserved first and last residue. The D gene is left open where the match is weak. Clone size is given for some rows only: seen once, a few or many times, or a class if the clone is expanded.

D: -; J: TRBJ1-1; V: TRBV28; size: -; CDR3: CASRGRMNTEAFF; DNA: TGTGCCAGCAGAGGACGGATGAACACTGAAGCTTTCTTT
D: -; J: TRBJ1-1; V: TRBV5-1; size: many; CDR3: CASSLGQVGEAFF; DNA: TGCGCCAGCAGCTTGGGACAGGTGGGGGAAGCTTTCTTT
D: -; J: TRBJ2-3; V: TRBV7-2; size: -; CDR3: CATRDTPGDTQYF; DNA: TGTGCCACCAGGGACACCCCGGGGGATACGCAGTATTTT
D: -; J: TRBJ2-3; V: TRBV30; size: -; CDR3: CAWNPRQVRTGADTQYF; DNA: TGTGCCTGGAACCCCAGACAGGTCCGAACTGGCGCAGATACGCAGTATTTT
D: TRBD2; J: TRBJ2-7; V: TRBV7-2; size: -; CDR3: CASSPPPSSGRNYEQYF; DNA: TGTGCCAGCAGCCCTCCCCCCTCTAGCGGGAGAAATTACGAGCAGTACTTC
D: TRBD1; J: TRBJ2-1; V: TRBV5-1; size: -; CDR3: CASSRDRGQVYNEQFF; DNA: TGCGCCAGCAGCCGGGACAGGGGGCAGGTATACAATGAGCAGTTCTTC
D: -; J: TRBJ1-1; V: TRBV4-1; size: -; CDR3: CASSQVVGSGNTEAFF; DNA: TGCGCCAGCAGCCAAGTAGTTGGGTCCGGGAACACTGAAGCTTTCTTT
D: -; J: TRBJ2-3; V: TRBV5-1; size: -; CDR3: CASTLGTSTDTQYF; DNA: TGCGCCAGCACCCTCGGGACAAGCACAGATACGCAGTATTTT
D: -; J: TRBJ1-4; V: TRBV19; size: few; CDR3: CASRTQADEKLFF; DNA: TGTGCCAGTAGAACACAGGCCGATGAAAAACTGTTTTTT
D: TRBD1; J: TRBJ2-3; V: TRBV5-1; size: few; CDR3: CASSSVPGQGSGPGTDTQYF; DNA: TGCGCCAGCAGCTCCGTCCCGGGACAGGGATCGGGCCCAGGCACAGATACGCAGTATTTT
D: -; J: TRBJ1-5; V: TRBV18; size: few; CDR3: CASSPRETGLVEPQHF; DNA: TGTGCCAGCTCACCCCGGGAGACAGGCTTGGTGGAGCCCCAGCATTTT
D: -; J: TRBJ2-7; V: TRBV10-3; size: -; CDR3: CAISESYYEQYF; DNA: TGTGCCATCAGTGAGTCGTACTACGAGCAGTACTTC
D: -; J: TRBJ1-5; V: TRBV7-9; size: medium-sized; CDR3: CASSLTGRSQPQHF; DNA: TGTGCCAGCAGCTTGACCGGACGGAGTCAGCCCCAGCATTTT
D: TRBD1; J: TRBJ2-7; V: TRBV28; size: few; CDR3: CASSLSFPGGTGGGEQYF; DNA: TGTGCCAGCAGTTTATCCTTCCCGGGGGGGACAGGGGGCGGCGAGCAGTACTTC
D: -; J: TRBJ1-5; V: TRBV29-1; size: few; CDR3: CSAWGPNQPQHF; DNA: TGCAGCGCCTGGGGGCCGAATCAGCCCCAGCATTTT
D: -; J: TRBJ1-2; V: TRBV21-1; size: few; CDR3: CASSNRDRVFHGYTF; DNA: TGTGCCAGCAGCAACCGGGACAGGGTGTTTCATGGCTACACCTTC
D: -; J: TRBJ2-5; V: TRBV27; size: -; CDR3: CASSLGRETQYF; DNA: TGTGCCAGCAGTTTAGGGAGAGAGACCCAGTACTTC
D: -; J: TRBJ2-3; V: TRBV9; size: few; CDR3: CASGSSSTDTQYF; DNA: TGTGCCAGCGGGAGTTCTAGCACAGATACGCAGTATTTT
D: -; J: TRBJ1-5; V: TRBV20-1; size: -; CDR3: CSARDTEVLHF; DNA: TGCAGTGCTAGAGATACGGAGGTTTTGCATTTT
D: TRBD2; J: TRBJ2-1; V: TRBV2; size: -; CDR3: CARGTSGRKNEQFF; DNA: TGTGCCAGGGGGACTAGCGGGAGGAAAAATGAGCAGTTCTTC
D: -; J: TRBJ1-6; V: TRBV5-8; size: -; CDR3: CASGINLYNSPLHF; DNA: TGTGCCAGCGGCATAAACTTATATAATTCACCCCTCCACTTT
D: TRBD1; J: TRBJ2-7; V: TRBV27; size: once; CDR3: CASRIVWDRSYEQYF; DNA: TGTGCCAGCAGGATCGTCTGGGACAGATCCTACGAGCAGTACTTC
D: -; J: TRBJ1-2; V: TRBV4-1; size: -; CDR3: CASSQEVGTSPIGYTF; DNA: TGCGCCAGCAGCCAAGAGGTAGGCACCTCTCCTATTGGCTACACCTTC
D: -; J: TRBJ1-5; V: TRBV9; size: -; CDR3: CASSASGRDHQPQHF; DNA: TGTGCCAGCAGCGCTTCGGGAAGGGATCACCAGCCCCAGCATTTT
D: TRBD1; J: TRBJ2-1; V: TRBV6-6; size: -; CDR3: CASRRTGANEQFF; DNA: TGTGCCAGCCGGAGGACAGGGGCCAATGAGCAGTTCTTC
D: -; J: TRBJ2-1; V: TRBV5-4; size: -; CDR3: CASSLGQQAHNEQFF; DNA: TGTGCCAGCAGCTTGGGACAACAGGCTCACAATGAGCAGTTCTTC
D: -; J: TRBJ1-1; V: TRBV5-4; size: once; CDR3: CASSPPRPANIPEAFF; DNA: TGTGCCAGCAGCCCCCCCCGACCAGCCAATATACCTGAAGCTTTCTTT
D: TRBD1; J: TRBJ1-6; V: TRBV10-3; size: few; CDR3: CAIKTGQGPLHF; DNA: TGTGCCATCAAAACGGGACAGGGACCCCTCCACTTT
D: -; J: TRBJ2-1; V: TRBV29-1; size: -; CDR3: CSVMTRSSYNEQFF; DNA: TGCAGCGTTATGACCCGGAGCTCCTACAATGAGCAGTTCTTC
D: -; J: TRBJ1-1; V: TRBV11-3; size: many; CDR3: CASSGGLSNTEAFF; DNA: TGTGCCAGCAGTGGCGGGCTTTCGAACACTGAAGCTTTCTTT
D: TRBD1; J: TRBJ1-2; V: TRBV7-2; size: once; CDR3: CASSSRTGDPYGYTF; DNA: TGTGCCAGCAGCAGCAGGACAGGGGATCCCTATGGCTACACCTTC
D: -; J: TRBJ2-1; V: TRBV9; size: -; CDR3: CASSVDWSTNEQFF; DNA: TGTGCCAGCAGCGTAGACTGGAGCACCAATGAGCAGTTCTTC
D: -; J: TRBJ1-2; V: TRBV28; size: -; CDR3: CASSLNIDGYTF; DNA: TGTGCCAGCAGTTTGAATATTGATGGCTACACCTTC
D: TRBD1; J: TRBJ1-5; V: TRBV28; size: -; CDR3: CASSRGGTPGPQHF; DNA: TGTGCCAGCAGTCGAGGGGGCACCCCGGGGCCCCAGCATTTT
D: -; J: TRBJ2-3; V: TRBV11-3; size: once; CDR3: CASSFRDGTDTQYF; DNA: TGTGCCAGCAGCTTTAGGGACGGCACAGATACGCAGTATTTT
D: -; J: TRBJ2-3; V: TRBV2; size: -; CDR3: CASSSAGTSTDTQYF; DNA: TGTGCCAGCAGTAGTGCGGGGACTAGCACAGATACGCAGTATTTT
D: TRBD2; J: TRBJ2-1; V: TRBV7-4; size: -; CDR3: CASSESGRGNEQFF; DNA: TGTGCCAGCAGCGAGAGCGGGAGGGGAAATGAGCAGTTCTTC
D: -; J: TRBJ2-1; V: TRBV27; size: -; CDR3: CASSLSWAKSNNEQFF; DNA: TGTGCCAGCAGTTTATCGTGGGCCAAATCTAACAATGAGCAGTTCTTC
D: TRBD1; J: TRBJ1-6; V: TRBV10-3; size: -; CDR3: CAISERQGDSPLHF; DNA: TGTGCCATCAGTGAGCGTCAGGGGGATTCACCCCTCCACTTT
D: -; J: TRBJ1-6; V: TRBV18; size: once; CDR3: CASSREGGSPLHF; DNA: TGTGCCAGCTCACGAGAGGGTGGATCACCCCTCCACTTT
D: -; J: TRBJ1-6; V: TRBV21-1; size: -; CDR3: CASSHTRDRGSYNSPLHF; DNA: TGTGCCAGCAGCCATACCCGGGACAGGGGATCCTATAATTCACCCCTCCACTTT
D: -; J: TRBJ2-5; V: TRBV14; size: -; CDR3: CASSQGAGRQETQYF; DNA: TGTGCCAGCAGCCAAGGGGCGGGAAGGCAAGAGACCCAGTACTTC
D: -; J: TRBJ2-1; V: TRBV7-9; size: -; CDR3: CASGYREGLDEQFF; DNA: TGTGCCAGCGGGTATAGAGAGGGTTTGGATGAGCAGTTCTTC
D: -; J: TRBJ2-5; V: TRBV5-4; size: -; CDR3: CASSLGQRVETQYF; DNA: TGTGCCAGCAGCTTGGGACAGCGGGTGGAGACCCAGTACTTC
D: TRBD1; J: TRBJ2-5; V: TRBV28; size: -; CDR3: CASSSRTGGRETQYF; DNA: TGTGCCAGCAGCTCTCGGACAGGGGGCCGCGAGACCCAGTACTTC
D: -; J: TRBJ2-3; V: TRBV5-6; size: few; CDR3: CASSFRGTDTQYF; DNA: TGTGCCAGCAGCTTCAGGGGAACAGATACGCAGTATTTT
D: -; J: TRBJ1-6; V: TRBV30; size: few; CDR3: CAWSLGRNSPLHF; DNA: TGTGCCTGGAGCCTCGGGAGGAATTCACCCCTCCACTTT
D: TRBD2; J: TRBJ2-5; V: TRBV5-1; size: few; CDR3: CASSPGTSEETQYF; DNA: TGCGCCAGCAGCCCAGGGACTAGCGAAGAGACCCAGTACTTC
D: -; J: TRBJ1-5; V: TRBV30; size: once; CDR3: CAWSRENQPQHF; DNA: TGTGCCTGGAGTCGAGAAAATCAGCCCCAGCACTTT
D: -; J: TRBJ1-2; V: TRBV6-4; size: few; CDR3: CASSDGGGSSYGYTF; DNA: TGTGCCAGCAGTGACGGAGGGGGAAGTTCGTACGGCTACACCTTC
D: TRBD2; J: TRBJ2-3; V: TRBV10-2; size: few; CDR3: CASSEGLAGTDTQYF; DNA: TGCGCCAGCAGTGAGGGCCTAGCGGGCACAGATACGCAGTATTTT
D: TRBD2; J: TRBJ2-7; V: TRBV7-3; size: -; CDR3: CASSEAAGNYEQYF; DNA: TGTGCCAGCAGCGAGGCAGCGGGGAACTACGAGCAGTACTTC
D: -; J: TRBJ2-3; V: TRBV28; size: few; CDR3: CASSLSGGAGTDTQYF; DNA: TGTGCCAGCAGTTTATCCGGGGGCGCGGGCACAGATACGCAGTATTTT
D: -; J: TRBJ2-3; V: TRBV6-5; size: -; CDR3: CASSPTDTDTQYF; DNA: TGTGCCAGCAGCCCCACCGACACAGATACGCAGTATTTT
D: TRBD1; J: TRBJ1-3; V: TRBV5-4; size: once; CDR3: CASSLVDREIGNTIYF; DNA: TGTGCCAGCAGCTTGGTTGACAGGGAGATAGGAAACACCATATATTTT
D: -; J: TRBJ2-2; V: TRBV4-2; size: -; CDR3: CASSQERRGELFF; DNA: TGTGCCAGCAGCCAAGAGCGGCGGGGGGAGCTGTTTTTT
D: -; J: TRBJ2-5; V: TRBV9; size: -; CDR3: CASSVGGTGGQYF; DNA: TGTGCCAGCAGCGTAGGGGGGACTGGCGGCCAGTACTTC
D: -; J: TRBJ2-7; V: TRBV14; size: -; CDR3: CASSLTTGRGSYEQYF; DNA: TGTGCCAGCAGCCTAACGACAGGCCGGGGATCCTACGAGCAGTACTTC